Each of the 20 T cell receptor beta chains below was sequenced from the same sample in a study of blood T cell repertoires in COVID-19. Sequenced by immunoSEQ multiplex PCR; TCRdb stores in-frame clones only, minus some. Found here are under 200,000 clones, approximately 88% of them singletons; the top ten hold about a tenth. The sample was peripheral blood. Every receptor here comes from an elderly woman with active or convalescent COVID-19.

The J gene is TRBJ2-1, the V gene TRBV7-2; D is perhaps TRBD2 (7 bases). Trimming took 3 bases from V and 0 from J, leaving 9 bases between them. CDR1 is SGHTA, CDR2 FQGNSA, per germline. This CDR3 is 15 amino acids long. The CDR3 spells CASSFGGLSYNEQFF. For the CDR3, the DNA is TGTGCCAGCAGCTTCGGGGGGCTCTCCTACAATGAGCAGTTCTTC.

The chain is built from TRBV29-1 and TRBJ1-2, with a tentative D call TRBD1 (5 bases). The CDR3 extends over 12 amino acids. The ends were cut back, 7 bases at V and 7 bases at J, with 16 bases in the middle. The germline CDR1 and CDR2 sequences are SQVTM and ANQGSEA. In DNA, the CDR3 is TGCAGCGCCCAAGACGGGGGGAGTGGCTACACCTTC. It encodes CSAQDGGSGYTF.

This clone was detected ten times or more. The gene calls are TRBV6-5 and TRBJ2-1; D gene ambiguous. Trimming removed 4 bases from V and 10 bases from J, with 8 bases in between. There are 11 residues in the CDR3. Germline V CDR1 and CDR2: MNHEY, SVGAGI. CDR3 nucleotides: TGTGCCAGCAGTTCGATCGGGGAGCAGTTCTTC. This translates into CASSSIGEQFF.

This chain connects TRBV7-9 to TRBJ2-5, with TRBD2 matching 14 bases. V lost 5 bases to trimming and J lost 4 bases; unmatched junction nucleotides: 3. The CDR3 spans 15 residues. Germline loops: CDR1 SEHNR, CDR2 FQNEAQ (reference sequence). The CDR3 coding sequence is TGTGCCAGCAGCCCAGGGACTAGCGGGGGAGAGACCCAGTACTTC. This encodes CASSPGTSGGETQYF.

This chain links TRBV11-3 with TRBJ1-4, with TRBD1 as a possible D gene (6 bases). The CDR3 is 17 residues long. Germline V CDR1 and CDR2: SGHNT, YENEEA. Deletions cut 5 bases from V and 0 bases from J, with 16 bases between. Here the CDR3 reads CASSHRFGDTTNEKLFF. In DNA form, the CDR3 reads TGTGCCAGCAGCCATCGATTCGGGGACACAACTAATGAAAAACTGTTTTTT.

The chain employs TRBV11-3 and TRBJ1-2, with 8 positions matching TRBD1. Germline V gene lookup returns CDR1 SGHNT and CDR2 YENEEA. V trimming: 5 bases; J trimming: 7 bases; junction bases outside the gene matches: 6. The CDR3 has 13 residues. CDR3 sequence reads: CASSQGAGSGYTF. CDR3 DNA: TGTGCCAGCAGCCAGGGGGCAGGGAGTGGCTACACCTTC.

The CDR3 sequence is CASSQGDRQNEKLFF. DNA for the CDR3: TGCGCCAGCAGCCAAGGGGACAGGCAGAATGAAAAACTGTTTTTT. The chain joins TRBV4-3 to TRBJ1-4; 8 bases fit TRBD1. Unmatched junction bases numbered 3, after V lost 1 base and J lost 5 bases. The CDR3 runs to 15 residues. CDR1 and CDR2 from the germline V gene are LGHNA and YSLEER.

V usage is TRBV19 and J usage is TRBJ1-1, with TRBD1 matching over 10 bases. This CDR3 comprises 15 residues. Trimming cost V 1 base and J 7 bases; bases outside gene matches: 6. Germline CDR1 LNHDA, CDR2 SQIVND (reference sequence). The CDR3: CASSIGDRGLGEAFF. The CDR3 bases are TGTGCCAGTAGTATAGGGGACAGGGGATTGGGTGAAGCTTTCTTT.

This sequence joins TRBV6-5 and TRBJ1-2, with D hard to call. This CDR3 comprises 13 residues. V was trimmed by 7 bases and J by 5 bases, leaving 14 bases between them. CDR1 is MNHEY and CDR2 is SVGAGI in the germline V gene. The CDR3 region has the DNA TGTGCCAGCAAACCCGAGGGATGGTATGGCTACACCTTC. This encodes CASKPEGWYGYTF.

J is TRBJ1-4 and V is TRBV25-1, with TRBD1 as a possible D gene (5 bases). The CDR3 sequence is 11 residues long. Deletions cut 8 bases from V and 8 bases from J, with 9 bases between. Germline V gene data show CDR1 as MGHDK and CDR2 as SYGVNS. As DNA, the CDR3 is TGTGCCAGCTATACAGGAGAAAAACTGTTTTTT. This translates into CASYTGEKLFF.

The chain links TRBV12-3 or TRBV12-4 to TRBJ2-1; tentative D call: TRBD1 (6 bases). The CDR3 spans 13 residues. V lost 4 bases to trimming and J lost 3 bases, with 7 bases between them. The CDR3 bases are TGTGCCAGCAGTTACAGGGTCTACAATGAGCAGTTCTTC. This codes for CASSYRVYNEQFF.

The V call is TRBV2, the J call TRBJ1-3, with a weak D call TRBD1 (5 bases). This CDR3 region has 14 residues. Per germline, CDR1 SNHLY and CDR2 FYNNEI. Deletions cut 6 bases from V and 0 bases from J, with 9 bases between. For the CDR3, the DNA is TGTGCCAGCAGATCAGGACACTCTGGAAACACCATATATTTT. Translated: CASRSGHSGNTIYF.

The V call is TRBV5-4, the J call TRBJ2-3; TRBD2 aligns across 13 bases. The CDR3 totals 18 residues. Losses at the gene ends were 4 bases for V and 5 bases for J; bases not matched to a gene: 13. Germline loops: CDR1 SGHNT, CDR2 YYREEE (reference sequence). This CDR3 reads CASSPRRTSGGGEDTQYF. CDR3 sequence (DNA): TGTGCCAGCAGCCCCCGGAGGACTAGCGGGGGCGGCGAAGATACGCAGTATTTT.

The chain combines TRBV10-3 with TRBJ1-2; D perhaps matches TRBD1 (6 bases). Germline-derived CDR1 and CDR2 are ENHRY and SYGVKD. Trimming removed 5 bases from V and 3 bases from J, with 16 bases in between. The CDR3 is 15 residues long. CDR3 protein: CAISTGTTAHYGYTF. For the CDR3, the DNA is TGTGCCATCAGTACCGGGACAACCGCCCACTATGGCTACACCTTC.

This clone was detected ten times or more. The J gene is TRBJ1-2, the V gene TRBV7-2; TRBD1 matches at 10 bases. Germline trimming cut 5 bases from V and 6 bases from J; bases unmatched to any gene: 9. The length of the CDR3 is 15 residues. Germline values: CDR1 SGHTA, CDR2 FQGNSA. The CDR3 DNA is TGTGCCAGCAGCGGTCGACAGGGGGCGCTGGATGGCTACACCTTC. It translates to CASSGRQGALDGYTF.

The chain is built from TRBV27 and TRBJ1-5; a possible D gene is TRBD1 (6 bases). Trimming stripped 5 bases from V and 2 bases from J, with 10 bases between. Germline V gene sequence: CDR1 MNHEY, CDR2 SMNVEV (reference sequence). CDR3 size: 14 residues. The CDR3 protein is CASSPYRGNQPQHF. CDR3 DNA sequence: TGTGCCAGCAGTCCCTACAGGGGCAATCAGCCCCAGCATTTT.

V usage is TRBV10-1 and J usage is TRBJ2-2; 10 nucleotides match TRBD2. Germline-derived CDR1 and CDR2 are WNHNN and SYGVQD (reference sequence). The CDR3 sequence is 16 residues long. V trimming: 5 bases; J trimming: 1 base; junction bases outside the gene matches: 4. Written as DNA, the CDR3 is TGCGCCAGCAGTCCTTCTAGCGGGGGGAACACCGGGGAGCTGTTTTTT. As protein: CASSPSSGGNTGELFF.

The chain uses TRBV6-5 and TRBJ1-4; D perhaps matches TRBD1 (6 bases). V gave up 5 bases and J gave up 4 bases, with 8 bases separating them. Germline CDR1 reads MNHEY; CDR2 reads SVGAGI. This CDR3 is built from 13 residues. The CDR3: CASSRTDNEKLFF. CDR3 coding DNA: TGTGCCAGCAGTCGGACAGATAATGAAAAACTGTTTTTT.

Comments on this clone: Other DNA sequences within the sample encode an identical CDR3. The rearrangement joins TRBV20-1 to TRBJ2-3, with a possible D match to TRBD2 (7 bases). This CDR3 contains 14 residues. From germline, CDR1 is DFQATT and CDR2 SNEGSKA (reference sequence). V lost 3 bases, J lost 3 bases, and 13 bases lay in between. The CDR3 coding sequence is TGCAGTGCTAGTAGGGGGGGAGGAACAGATACGCAGTATTTT. It yields the protein CSASRGGGTDTQYF.

The rearrangement links TRBV11-3 to TRBJ2-1; 11 positions agree with TRBD2. Per the germline V gene, CDR1 is SGHNT and CDR2 is YENEEA. The CDR3 sequence is 13 residues long. V gave up 5 bases and J gave up 9 bases; unmatched junction bases: 3. DNA for the CDR3: TGTGCCAGCAGCATTAGCGGGGGGGCTGAGCAGTTCTTC. This codes for CASSISGGAEQFF.